The 10 T cell receptor beta chains in this list originate from one sample, sequenced in a study of cytomegalovirus exposure and HLA in healthy donors. The PCR was carried out with 60 Vbeta primers and 13 Jbeta primers. Sequencing used immunoSEQ multiplex PCR; TCRdb keeps in-frame clones, though not all of them. Seen here are about 78,000 clones, around 70% observed once, and the top ten hold over 8.5%. The sequenced sample consisted of PBMCs. Receptors originate from a woman in her forties in good health and CMV-seropositive.

The rearrangement links TRBV19 to TRBJ2-7; D is possibly TRBD1 (6 bases). The CDR3 is 13 residues long. The germline V gene encodes CDR1 LNHDA and CDR2 SQIVND (reference sequence). V was clipped by 5 bases and J by 6 bases, with 14 bases between them. DNA of the CDR3: TGTGCCAGTAGTTCAACAGGGTTGGGCGAGCAGTACTTC. Protein sequence: CASSSTGLGEQYF.

This clone was observed a handful of times. This chain joins TRBV4-1 and TRBJ1-1, with D possibly being TRBD1 (6 bases). CDR3 length equals 16 residues. V lost 0 bases and J lost 4, with 15 bases in between. CDR1 and CDR2 (germline): MGHRA, YSYEKL. CDR3 bases: TGCGCCAGCAGCCAAGATTTTGTAGGGGGATCCACTGAAGCTTTCTTT. Its protein is CASSQDFVGGSTEAFF.

The gene calls are TRBV7-2 and TRBJ1-5, with D maybe TRBD1 (6 bases). The germline gives CDR1 SGHTA, CDR2 FQGNSA. CDR3 length equals 14 residues. The V and J ends lost 5 bases and 1 base respectively, with 9 bases between them. This CDR3 is CASSTGRSNQPQHF. CDR3 in DNA: TGTGCCAGCAGCACAGGGCGGAGCAATCAGCCCCAGCATTTT. Supplemented by reference TRBV7-2 and TRBJ1-5, the full variable domain reads GAGVSQSPSNKVTEKGKDVELRCDPISGHTALYWYRQSLGQGLEFLIYFQGNSAPDKSGLPSDRFSAERTGGSVSTLTIQRTQQEDSAVYLCASSTGRSNQPQHFGDGTRLSIL.

The gene calls are TRBV4-1 and TRBJ2-3, with 8 bases fitting TRBD1. Trimming removed 1 base from V and 6 bases from J; junction bases left unmatched: 9. The germline V gene encodes CDR1 MGHRA and CDR2 YSYEKL. This CDR3 region has 16 residues. The CDR3 DNA sequence: TGCGCCAGCAGCCAAGGTGGAACAGGGGGATACGATACGCAGTATTTT. This encodes CASSQGGTGGYDTQYF.

This clone came up a few times. The rearrangement links TRBV28 to TRBJ2-7; D uncertain. CDR1 and CDR2 (germline): MDHEN, SYDVKM. The CDR3 is 13 residues long. With 6 bases removed from V and 4 bases from J, the gap between germline ends came to 13 bases. The CDR3 loop reads CASSSYSLYEQYF. In nucleotides, the CDR3 is TGTGCCAGCAGCTCCTATTCATTATACGAGCAGTACTTC.

V gene TRBV28 combines with J gene TRBJ2-7; TRBD1 might be the D (6 bases). The V and J ends lost 5 bases and 4 bases respectively, with 18 bases between them. The CDR3 is 15 residues long. Germline CDR1 reads MDHEN; CDR2 reads SYDVKM. CDR3 sequence: CASSGSGAGDYEQYF. The CDR3 region has the DNA TGTGCCAGCAGTGGATCTGGGGCAGGGGATTACGAGCAGTACTTC.

At least ten counts were recorded for this clone. This sequence joins TRBV7-9 and TRBJ1-1, with 7 bases matching TRBD1. CDR3 length: 15 amino acids. Germline trimming cut 4 bases from V and 1 base from J; bases unmatched to any gene: 6. Germline values: CDR1 SEHNR, CDR2 FQNEAQ (reference sequence). The CDR3 sequence is CASSSQGGWNTEAFF. DNA of the CDR3: TGTGCCAGCAGCTCCCAGGGGGGTTGGAACACTGAAGCTTTCTTT.

The CDR3: CASRGLAGVGTKYEQYF. CDR3 nucleotides: TGCGCCAGCAGGGGACTAGCGGGAGTTGGGACGAAGTACGAGCAGTACTTC. The chain uses TRBV4-1 and TRBJ2-7; TRBD2 agrees at 14 bases. After removal of 6 bases from V and 4 bases from J, the junction contained 11 bases not matched to a gene. The CDR3 loop spans 17 amino acids. Germline CDR1 and CDR2: MGHRA and YSYEKL.

CDR3 sequence (DNA): TGTGCCAGCAGTGCACAGGGCTCAAACTATGGCTACACCTTC. It codes for CASSAQGSNYGYTF. The rearrangement links TRBV2 to TRBJ1-2, with D possibly being TRBD1 (6 bases). Germline values: CDR1 SNHLY, CDR2 FYNNEI. V lost 4 bases and J lost 2, with 11 bases in between. CDR3 length: 14 amino acids. Combining the CDR3 with reference TRBV2 and TRBJ1-2 gives the whole variable domain EPEVTQTPSHQVTQMGQEVILRCVPISNHLYFYWYRQILGQKVEFLVSFYNNEISEKSEIFDDQFSVERPDGSNFTLKIRSTKLEDSAMYFCASSAQGSNYGYTFGSGTRLTVV.

V is TRBV27 and J is TRBJ1-2, with D hard to call. Trimming stripped 8 bases from V and 6 bases from J, with 19 bases between. From germline, CDR1 is MNHEY and CDR2 SMNVEV (reference sequence). The CDR3 length is 14 residues. CDR3 DNA sequence: TGTGCCAGCGGAATTCGCGGGGTCTTGGATGGCTACACCTTC. It is translated as CASGIRGVLDGYTF.